This T cell receptor (beta chain) derives from a study of OX40 agonist ivuxolimab in advanced cancers. Exclusion of a patient followed from autoimmune disease history or systemic immunosuppression. Method: immunoSEQ multiplex PCR; TCRdb's copy keeps in-frame clones and lacks some. The profile shows some 150,000 clones, more than 85% of them singletons. This receptor was taken from an adult with an advanced solid tumor such as melanoma, head and neck, liver or kidney cancer. The sample was CD4+ or CD8+ T cells sorted from blood, taken in a trial of the OX40 agonist ivuxolimab.

The CDR3 DNA is TGTGCCAGCAGGCCGCCCCTATCCCTCTCCTACGAGCAGTACTTC. Its translation is CASRPPLSLSYEQYF. The chain combines TRBV6-6 with TRBJ2-7; D unresolved. Trimming shortened V by 6 bases and J by 0 bases, and 15 bases separated the two germline ends. The CDR3 has 15 residues. Germline lookup yields CDR1 MNHNY and CDR2 SVGAGI (reference sequence).